The rows below give T cell receptor beta chains drawn from one sample of a study of beta chain features in type 1 diabetes. The table came from immunoSEQ multiplex PCR; TCRdb's copy has only in-frame clones and leaves some out. Of roughly 290,000 clones listed, approximately 16% are singletons. Source material: naive CD4+ T cells from blood. The receptors originated from a man between 18 and 29 years old with type 1 diabetes. CDR3s include the opening cysteine and the closing phenylalanine or tryptophan. Fields, in order: J gene, V gene, CDR3 protein.

J: TRBJ1-1; V: TRBV7-8; CDR3: CASSLEPGQEGPEAFF
J: TRBJ2-5; V: TRBV25-1; CDR3: CASSESGETQYF
J: TRBJ2-7; V: TRBV5-1; CDR3: CASSSLAGGSYEQYF
J: TRBJ1-5; V: TRBV29-1; CDR3: CSVGGQNQPQHF
J: TRBJ2-5; V: TRBV30; CDR3: CAWSTLPGLAGGSQYF
J: TRBJ2-1; V: TRBV7-9; CDR3: CASSPVGEQFF
J: TRBJ1-1; V: TRBV30; CDR3: CAWKGAGRTEAFF
J: TRBJ1-1; V: TRBV5-1; CDR3: CASSSNRDAEAFF
J: TRBJ2-7; V: TRBV7-9; CDR3: CASSLKGATASVVDEQYF
J: TRBJ1-2; V: TRBV27; CDR3: CASSHDSPSFRGYTF
J: TRBJ2-5; V: TRBV28; CDR3: CASSTNPGLTRGETQYF
J: TRBJ2-2; V: TRBV5-4; CDR3: CASSWTSGNTGELFF
J: TRBJ2-7; V: TRBV6-6; CDR3: CASSATGSDEQYF
J: TRBJ1-5; V: TRBV7-8; CDR3: CASSENRGRGNQPQHF
J: TRBJ1-2; V: TRBV30; CDR3: CAWSPLGQGARANYGYTF
J: TRBJ2-1; V: TRBV5-4; CDR3: CASSLWGGSYNEQFF
J: TRBJ2-5; V: TRBV7-2; CDR3: CASSHDRVVKTQYF
J: TRBJ2-1; V: TRBV25-1; CDR3: CASSPTSGVDNEQFF
J: TRBJ2-5; V: TRBV18; CDR3: CASSPPGQYQETQYF
J: TRBJ1-5; V: TRBV30; CDR3: CAWSVSGRGLGNQPQHF
J: TRBJ2-7; V: TRBV7-9; CDR3: CASNLPGQSSYEQYF
J: TRBJ2-7; V: TRBV5-6; CDR3: CASSDTGLHEQYF
J: TRBJ2-7; V: TRBV6-1; CDR3: CASSGRGVGYEQYF
J: TRBJ1-6; V: TRBV7-9; CDR3: CASSSREDSPLHF
J: TRBJ2-7; V: TRBV7-2; CDR3: CASSSDWSSYEQYF
J: TRBJ2-5; V: TRBV5-1; CDR3: CASSSTGWDQETQYF
J: TRBJ2-7; V: TRBV5-1; CDR3: CASSIKTGEVSEQYF
J: TRBJ2-4; V: TRBV7-2; CDR3: CASSPKRVDIQYF
J: TRBJ2-7; V: TRBV28; CDR3: CASSPHIPGGHEQYF
J: TRBJ2-7; V: TRBV29-1; CDR3: CSVETRQGFYEQYF
J: TRBJ2-5; V: TRBV6-6; CDR3: CASSNTWGGARETQYF
J: TRBJ2-1; V: TRBV30; CDR3: CAWTPGGSYNEQFF
J: TRBJ2-7; V: TRBV28; CDR3: CASSLPGQGKGEQYF
J: TRBJ2-1; V: TRBV2; CDR3: CASSVAGANEQFF
J: TRBJ1-2; V: TRBV30; CDR3: CAWSETGFDGYTF
J: TRBJ1-4; V: TRBV15; CDR3: CATRDRVESGEKLFF
J: TRBJ1-2; V: TRBV5-4; CDR3: CASSIWTGDYGYTF
J: TRBJ1-5; V: TRBV11-2; CDR3: CASSLDREQPQHF
J: TRBJ2-5; V: TRBV11-2; CDR3: CASSRGGTTETQYF
J: TRBJ2-7; V: TRBV29-1; CDR3: CSVRDRPGQGPYEQYF
J: TRBJ1-5; V: TRBV10-3; CDR3: CAIKQGQNQPQHF
J: TRBJ2-7; V: TRBV10-2; CDR3: CASRVPGQGSYEQYF
J: TRBJ1-2; V: TRBV9; CDR3: CASSVDVGETGYTF
J: TRBJ2-2; V: TRBV5-6; CDR3: CASSFDSTGVPTGELFF
J: TRBJ1-5; V: TRBV5-1; CDR3: CASSLSGASNQPQHF
J: TRBJ1-3; V: TRBV29-1; CDR3: CSVVGAGNTIYF
J: TRBJ1-2; V: TRBV9; CDR3: CASSISQGAGGYTF
J: TRBJ1-4; V: TRBV7-9; CDR3: CASSSRDRAEKLFF